This is a list of T cell receptor beta chains from one sample in a study of T cells after posttransplantation cyclophosphamide. Data came from immunoSEQ multiplex PCR; TCRdb stores just in-frame clones and leaves some out. The table records 23,000 or so clones, about 98% of them present only once. The specimen was naive CD8+ T cells sorted from PBMCs. Receptor source: a man aged 35 to 55 in good health, CMV-negative, and a related stem cell transplant donor. Both conserved end residues are part of each CDR3. A D gene is named only where the DNA matches it firmly. Clone size is stated in some rows and not others, as once, few, many or a class when expanded.

v_call	j_call	clone_size	d_call	cdr3_nt	cdr3_aa
TRBV5-4	TRBJ2-2	once	TRBD2	TGTGCCAGCAGACGAGAAAGCGGGAGGGCCGACACCGGGGAGCTGTTTTTT	CASRRESGRADTGELFF
TRBV5-4	TRBJ2-5	NA	NA	TGTGCCAGCAGCTTGAGTAGGGGGTACCAAGAGACCCAGTACTTC	CASSLSRGYQETQYF
TRBV14	TRBJ2-1	NA	TRBD1	TGTGCCAGCAGCCATTACACAGGGGTGAATGAGCAGTTCTTC	CASSHYTGVNEQFF
TRBV5-4	TRBJ1-2	NA	TRBD1	TGTGCCAGCAGCTTGCCGGGGAAGGACAGGGGAAGCTATGGCTACACCTTC	CASSLPGKDRGSYGYTF
TRBV28	TRBJ2-1	NA	TRBD2	TGTGCCAGCAGTCCTCAGCGGGAACTCGACAATGAGCAGTTCTTC	CASSPQRELDNEQFF
TRBV7-6	TRBJ2-7	NA	NA	TGTGCCAGCAGCTTAAGTGGAACAGGGTTTCCAAGCTCCTACGAGCAGTACTTC	CASSLSGTGFPSSYEQYF
TRBV6-5	TRBJ1-1	NA	NA	TGTGCCAGCAGTTACAGGGGTGGCACTGAAGCTTTCTTT	CASSYRGGTEAFF
TRBV19	TRBJ1-1	NA	TRBD1	TGTGCCAGTAGTAGCGGGACAGGGGTTACTGAAGCTTTCTTT	CASSSGTGVTEAFF
TRBV5-4	TRBJ2-7	NA	NA	TGTGCCAGCAGCTTGACTCAACCCTACGAGCAGTACTTC	CASSLTQPYEQYF
TRBV7-6	TRBJ2-7	NA	TRBD2	TGTGCCAGCAGCTTCGGTTCCGGCGGGGGCTACGAGCAGTACTTC	CASSFGSGGGYEQYF
TRBV5-4	TRBJ2-7	NA	NA	TGTGCCAGCAGCTCGCGAATCTACGAGCAGTACTTC	CASSSRIYEQYF
TRBV5-4	TRBJ1-2	NA	NA	TGTGCCAGCAGCTTTCTGGGGGGGGCCGATGGCTACACCTTC	CASSFLGGADGYTF
TRBV7-2	TRBJ2-2	NA	TRBD1	TGTGCCAGCAGCTTTATCAGGGACAGGGCAAACACCGGGGAGCTGTTTTTT	CASSFIRDRANTGELFF
TRBV5-6	TRBJ1-1	NA	NA	TGTGCCAGCAGGTGGGGCCGGGACATAGGGAACACTGAAGCTTTCTTT	CASRWGRDIGNTEAFF
TRBV30	TRBJ2-7	NA	NA	TGTGCCTGTAGGTTAGACTTACCTCAACGCGGACATATTTACGAGCAGTACTTC	CACRLDLPQRGHIYEQYF
TRBV28	TRBJ2-7	NA	TRBD1	TGTGCCAGCAGTTCGGGACAGGGTAGCGGCTACGAGCAGTACTTC	CASSSGQGSGYEQYF
TRBV29-1	TRBJ1-1	NA	TRBD1	TGCAGCGTTGTCGCAGGGGGCGTAGCTTTCTTT	CSVVAGGVAFF
TRBV30	TRBJ2-3	NA	NA	TGTGCCTGGAGCCAAGGGGCCCTGGCAGGATTCACAGATACGCAGTATTTT	CAWSQGALAGFTDTQYF
TRBV6-1	TRBJ1-2	NA	TRBD1	TGTGCCAGCAGTGTGTCCCCGGGACAGCGACTTTATGGCTACACCTTC	CASSVSPGQRLYGYTF
TRBV6-1	TRBJ1-1	NA	NA	TGTGCCAGCGTTGCGGGGAACACTGAAGCTTTCTTT	CASVAGNTEAFF
TRBV7-2	TRBJ2-5	NA	NA	TGTGCCAGCAGCTTACGCCGGAACCCTAGAGGCCAAGAGACCCAGTACTTC	CASSLRRNPRGQETQYF
TRBV7-2	TRBJ2-7	NA	NA	TGTGCCAGCAGCTCCTCAAGGGCGGGAGAGCAGTACTTC	CASSSSRAGEQYF
TRBV6-5	TRBJ2-7	NA	NA	TGTGCCAGCAGTGAAGTTGAGCTCTACGAGCAGTACTTC	CASSEVELYEQYF
TRBV7-6	TRBJ2-7	NA	TRBD1	TGTGCCAGCAGCCGGAGGACAGGGGAACCCTACGAGCAGTACTTC	CASSRRTGEPYEQYF
TRBV10-3	TRBJ2-7	NA	TRBD2	TGTGCCATCAGTGAGTCGACCAATCTAGCGGGGGGCTCCTACGAGCAGTACTTC	CAISESTNLAGGSYEQYF
TRBV19	TRBJ2-1	NA	NA	TGTGCCAGTAGTAGGCAGGGATACAATGAGCAGTTCTTC	CASSRQGYNEQFF
TRBV5-5	TRBJ2-7	NA	NA	TGTGCCAGCAGCTTGGAATGGGGGGGCTTAGGGTCCTACGAGCAGTACTTC	CASSLEWGGLGSYEQYF
TRBV7-8	TRBJ2-1	NA	TRBD1	TGTGCCAGCAGCTTAACACAGGGGGTACGCTACAATGAGCAGTTCTTC	CASSLTQGVRYNEQFF
TRBV28	TRBJ2-3	once	TRBD1	TGTGCCAGCAGCTTCCCCGGGACAGGGGGCGCGTGGGATACGCAGTATTTT	CASSFPGTGGAWDTQYF
TRBV7-8	TRBJ2-3	NA	NA	TGTGCCAGCAGACCTTCAGCGGCGGCGGGAGATACGCAGTATTTT	CASRPSAAAGDTQYF
TRBV10-3	TRBJ2-7	NA	NA	TGTGCCATCAGTGACTCCGGAACGTCAGGCGGGGAGCAGTACTTC	CAISDSGTSGGEQYF
TRBV2	TRBJ2-3	NA	NA	TGTGCCCCGGTAACTCTCGGCACAGATACGCAGTATTTT	CAPVTLGTDTQYF
TRBV30	TRBJ2-5	NA	TRBD2	TGTGCCTGGAGCACGGGACTAGCAGAAGAGACCCAGTACTTC	CAWSTGLAEETQYF
TRBV7-9	TRBJ2-5	NA	NA	TGTGCCAGCAGCTTGGCGCGGGATTACCAAGAGACCCAGTACTTC	CASSLARDYQETQYF
TRBV6-5	TRBJ2-7	once	TRBD2	TGTGCCAGCAGTTACGGCCTAGCGGGAGCTCGGGAGCAGTACTTC	CASSYGLAGAREQYF
TRBV4-1	TRBJ2-5	NA	NA	TGCGCCAGCAGCCAAGTTCCGGGAGAGGATACCCAGTACTTC	CASSQVPGEDTQYF
TRBV19	TRBJ2-1	NA	TRBD2	TGTGCCAGTTCCACTTATCGGGAGGGCTACAATGAGCAGTTCTTC	CASSTYREGYNEQFF
TRBV5-1	TRBJ1-4	NA	TRBD1	TGCGCCAGCAGCTCTAGGGGGCTCGGGGAAAAACTGTTTTTT	CASSSRGLGEKLFF
TRBV9	TRBJ2-1	NA	NA	TGTGCCAGCAGCGCTAGAGCGGAGATGGATTACAATGAGCAGTTCTTC	CASSARAEMDYNEQFF
TRBV5-1	TRBJ1-1	NA	NA	TGCGCCAGCAGAGCTGGCACTGAAGCTTTCTTT	CASRAGTEAFF
TRBV4-1	TRBJ1-2	NA	NA	TGCGCCAGCAGCCCCTCCCCGCAGGGGTGGTATGGCTACACCTTC	CASSPSPQGWYGYTF
TRBV5-6	TRBJ2-5	NA	NA	TGTGCCAGCAGCTCCCGGGAGACCCAGTACTTC	CASSSRETQYF
TRBV30	TRBJ2-7	NA	NA	TGTGCCTGGAGTGTATCGAGGGGACTTATCCGCGAGCAGTACTTC	CAWSVSRGLIREQYF
TRBV18	TRBJ1-1	NA	TRBD1	TGTGCCAGCTCACCGAGGGACAGGGGGAACACTGAGGCTTTCTTT	CASSPRDRGNTEAFF
TRBV19	TRBJ2-3	once	TRBD1	TGTGCCAGTAGGCCGACAGGGGGCGCGGATACGCAGTATTTT	CASRPTGGADTQYF
TRBV11-3	TRBJ2-7	NA	NA	TGTGCCAGCAGCGGATCGGAGAGCTCCTACGAGCAGTACTTC	CASSGSESSYEQYF
TRBV7-9	TRBJ2-5	once	TRBD2	TGTGCCAGCAGCTTCCCGGGGGGCGCGGGAGGGGTGGAGACCCAGTACTTC	CASSFPGGAGGVETQYF
TRBV27	TRBJ2-7	NA	TRBD1	TGTGCCAGCAGTTTATCCGGGACAGGGGGAACCTACGAGCAGTACTTC	CASSLSGTGGTYEQYF
TRBV2	TRBJ2-7	NA	NA	TGTGCCAGCAGTGTCCAAGCGAACCTTTACGAGCAGTACTTC	CASSVQANLYEQYF
TRBV28	TRBJ2-1	NA	NA	TGTGCCAGCAATACTTTAAGCTCCTACAATGAGCAGTTCTTC	CASNTLSSYNEQFF
TRBV7-9	TRBJ2-1	NA	NA	TGTGCCAGCAGCTCCCGACTAGAACCCTACAATGAGCAGTTCTTC	CASSSRLEPYNEQFF
TRBV7-9	TRBJ2-1	NA	NA	TGTGCCAGCAGCTTGTGGAGCGATGAGCAGTTCTTC	CASSLWSDEQFF
TRBV6-1	TRBJ2-7	once	TRBD1	TGTGCCAGCAGCCCCGGACAGGTCTACGAGCAGTACTTC	CASSPGQVYEQYF
TRBV6-5	TRBJ1-5	once	NA	TGTGCCAGCAGTTACTCGAAGGGTCTGGGAGGGCCCCAGCATTTT	CASSYSKGLGGPQHF